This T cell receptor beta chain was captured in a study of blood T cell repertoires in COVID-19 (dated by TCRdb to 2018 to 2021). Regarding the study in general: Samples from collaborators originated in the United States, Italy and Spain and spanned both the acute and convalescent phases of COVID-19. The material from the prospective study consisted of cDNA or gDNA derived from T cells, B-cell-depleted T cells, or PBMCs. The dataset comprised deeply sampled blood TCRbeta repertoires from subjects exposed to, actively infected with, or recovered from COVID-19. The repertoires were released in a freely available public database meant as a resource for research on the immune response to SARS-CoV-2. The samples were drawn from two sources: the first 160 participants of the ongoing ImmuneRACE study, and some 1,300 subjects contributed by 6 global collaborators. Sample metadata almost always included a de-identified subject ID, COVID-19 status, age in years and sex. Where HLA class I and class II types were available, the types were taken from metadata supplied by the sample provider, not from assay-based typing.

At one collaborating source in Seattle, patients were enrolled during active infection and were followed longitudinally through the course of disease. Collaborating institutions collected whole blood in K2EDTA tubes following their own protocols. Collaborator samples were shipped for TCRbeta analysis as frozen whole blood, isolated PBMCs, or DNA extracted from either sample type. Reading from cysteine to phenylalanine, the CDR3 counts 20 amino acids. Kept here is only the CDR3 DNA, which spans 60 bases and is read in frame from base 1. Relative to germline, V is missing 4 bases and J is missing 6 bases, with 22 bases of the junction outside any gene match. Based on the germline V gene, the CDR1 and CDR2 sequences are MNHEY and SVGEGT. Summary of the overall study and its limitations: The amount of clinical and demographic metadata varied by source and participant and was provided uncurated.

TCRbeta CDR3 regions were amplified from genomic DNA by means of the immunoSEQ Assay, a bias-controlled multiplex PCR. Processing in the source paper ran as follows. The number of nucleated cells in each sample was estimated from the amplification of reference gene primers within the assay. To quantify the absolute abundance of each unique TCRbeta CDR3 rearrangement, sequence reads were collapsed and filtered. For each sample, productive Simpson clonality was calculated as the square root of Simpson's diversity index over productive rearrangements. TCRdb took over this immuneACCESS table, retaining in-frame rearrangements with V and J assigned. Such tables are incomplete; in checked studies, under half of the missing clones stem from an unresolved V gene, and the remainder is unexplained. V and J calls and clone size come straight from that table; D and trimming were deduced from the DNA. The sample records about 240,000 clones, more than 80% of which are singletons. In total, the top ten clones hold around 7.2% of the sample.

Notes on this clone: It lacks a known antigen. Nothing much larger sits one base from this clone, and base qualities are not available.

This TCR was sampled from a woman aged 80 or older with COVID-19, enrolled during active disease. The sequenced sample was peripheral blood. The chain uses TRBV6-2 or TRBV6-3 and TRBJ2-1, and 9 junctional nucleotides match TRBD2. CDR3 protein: CASSLVAGRAGGLVRNEQFF. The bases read TGTGCCAGCAGTTTAGTAGCGGGAAGAGCGGGAGGTCTGGTTCGCAATGAGCAGTTCTTC.